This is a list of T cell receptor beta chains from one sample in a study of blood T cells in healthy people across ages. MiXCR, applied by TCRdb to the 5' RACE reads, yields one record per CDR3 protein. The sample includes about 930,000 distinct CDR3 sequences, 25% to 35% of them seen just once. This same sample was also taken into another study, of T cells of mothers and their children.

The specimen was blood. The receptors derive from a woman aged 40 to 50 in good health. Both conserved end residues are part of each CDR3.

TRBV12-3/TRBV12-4,CASSFSGVNGYTF
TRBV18,CTSSPAIQETQYF
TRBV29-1,CSASRGETQYF
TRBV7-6,CASSTPGTSGYEQYF
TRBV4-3,CASSIGGGYGYTF
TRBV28,CVSSQGRTYEQYF
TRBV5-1,CASARGGSGTDTQYF
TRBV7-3,CASSLTGGAGYEQYF
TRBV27,CASSLSAAQPQHF
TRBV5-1,CASSLAVKNIQYF
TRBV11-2,CASSHTNRGAGEAFF
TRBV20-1,CSARVPRGSYNEQYF
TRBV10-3,CAISEGTAYGYTF
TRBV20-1,CSARDGAGARQETQYF
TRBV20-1,CSARDIDTGADYGYTF
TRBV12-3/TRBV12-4,CACSLTSGEVGQFF
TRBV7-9,CASSLVGATSEQYF
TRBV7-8,CASSLYNNYEQYF
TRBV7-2,CASSLYVSYNEQFF
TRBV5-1,CASSPGTSAGETQYF
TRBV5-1,CASSLAYRERDTQYF
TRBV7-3,CASSLTGDHYGYTF
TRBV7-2,CASSSLGTSGITSSNNEQFF
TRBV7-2,CASSARRGDRETQYF
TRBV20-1,CSARTSGDYEQYF
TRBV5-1,CASSLLPASDYEQYF
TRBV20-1,CSARGPGPTDTQYF
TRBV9,CASSFGPEYEQYF
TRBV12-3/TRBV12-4,CASGTSGGAQYNEQFF
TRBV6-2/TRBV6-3,CASSYAENTEAFF
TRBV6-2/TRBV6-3,CASSYWDVRNQPQHF
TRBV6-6,CASMRGASPDEQYF
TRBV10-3,CAIRPGQGSNEQFF
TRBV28,CASSIPGADTQYF
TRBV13,CASSDGAKSYNSPLHF
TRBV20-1,CSARDLGTQYF